What follows describes a single T cell receptor beta chain. These data are taken from a study of T cells in Graves' hyperthyroidism and ophthalmopathy. Amplified TCR beta CDR3 regions came from RNA transcripts. Primed by the HTBI set, a first-round RT-PCR was run on the TCR CDR3. TCRdb recomputed calls from the multiplex PCR reads with MiXCR, one row per CDR3 protein. The sample has 640,000 or so distinct CDR3 sequences, about 14% seen once; the top ten hold about 4%. Germline CDR1 reads LGHNT; CDR2 reads FRNRAP. The CDR3 extends over 18 amino acids. Patients with uncontrolled infections, other autoimmune diseases, pregnancy or lactation were excluded.

The specimen was blood. V and J are TRBV12-5 and TRBJ2-4; 7 bases align to TRBD2. This clonotype was sampled from a woman aged 40 to 50 with Graves' ophthalmopathy. The DNA of the CDR3 is TGTGCCAGCAAGGCTAGCGGCAGACCCGATGTAGCCAAAAACATTCAGTACTTC. Translation: CASKASGRPDVAKNIQYF.